Shown below are 17 T cell receptor beta chains from a single sample sequenced in a study of Graves' ophthalmopathy and Graves' hyperthyroidism. The authors amplified TCR beta CDR3 regions from RNA transcripts. The library came from an HTBI-primed first-round RT-PCR and a second-round multiplex PCR. TCRdb recomputed calls from the multiplex PCR reads with MiXCR, one row per CDR3 protein. Among about 420,000 distinct CDR3 sequences listed, more than 20% were seen once. The sequenced sample consisted of peripheral blood. These receptors originate from a woman aged 18-29 years with stable Graves' hyperthyroidism.

V is TRBV11-3 and J is TRBJ2-7, with D possibly TRBD2 on 5 matching bases. Germline-derived CDR1 and CDR2 are SGHNT and YENEEA. CDR3 length: 15 amino acids. Trimming took off 1 base at V and 2 bases at J, with 12 bases between the two ends. The CDR3 spells CASSLVGLTAYEQYF. The CDR3 nucleotides are TGTGCCAGCAGCTTAGTCGGACTTACAGCCTACGAGCAGTACTTC.

This clonotype was recorded many times. This chain connects TRBV12-3 or TRBV12-4 to TRBJ2-5; 11 positions agree with TRBD1. Trimming removed 4 bases from V and 2 bases from J; junction bases left unmatched: 6. CDR3 length equals 16 residues. The CDR3 DNA follows: TGTGCCAGCAGTTCCGGGACAGGGGGGGCACAAGAGACCCAGTACTTC. This encodes CASSSGTGGAQETQYF.

This clonotype was seen at least ten times. The V gene is TRBV20-1, the J gene TRBJ1-6; 7 bases align to TRBD1. This CDR3 spans 12 amino acids. V dropped 8 bases and J dropped 8; count of bases not matched to a gene: 6. Germline V gives CDR1 DFQATT, CDR2 SNEGSKA (reference sequence). DNA of the CDR3: TGCAGTACGCAGGGGGGGGATTCACCCCTCCACTTT. Translation: CSTQGGDSPLHF.

This clonotype appeared many times. This chain joins TRBV6-5 and TRBJ2-7; the match to TRBD1 covers 9 bases. In germline, CDR1 is MNHEY, CDR2 SVGAGI. The CDR3 loop spans 14 amino acids. Unmatched junction bases numbered 5, after V lost 5 bases and J lost 3 bases. The CDR3 DNA sequence: TGTGCCAGCAGTAGGCCGGGACAGGGCTACGAGCAGTACTTC. Its protein is CASSRPGQGYEQYF.

This clonotype occurred many times. V usage is TRBV15 and J usage is TRBJ2-7; tentative D call: TRBD2 (6 bases). Germline V gene sequence: CDR1 LNHNV, CDR2 YYDKDF (reference sequence). Trimming removed 4 bases at V and 2 bases at J, with 18 bases between. This CDR3 is 16 amino acids long. The CDR3 is CATSIGGPSEPYEQYF. The CDR3, as DNA: TGTGCCACCAGCATCGGAGGGCCTAGCGAACCCTACGAGCAGTACTTC.

This clonotype was observed at least ten times. This rearrangement joins TRBV15 to TRBJ2-5; D uncertain. V gave up 9 bases and J gave up 2 bases, with 19 bases separating them. Germline V CDR1 and CDR2: LNHNV, YYDKDF (reference sequence). The CDR3 has 15 amino acids. The CDR3 loop reads CATTYELGRQETQYF. The CDR3 coding sequence is TGTGCCACGACCTATGAATTAGGGCGTCAAGAGACCCAGTACTTC.

The chain couples TRBV6-5 to TRBJ2-7; either TRBD1 or TRBD2 may fit D (5 bases each). The CDR3 is made up of 13 amino acids. Germline V lookup: CDR1 MNHEY, CDR2 SVGAGI. Between the trimmed V and J ends, which lost 0 bases and 3 bases, there was a span of 6 bases. This CDR3 reads CASSYSGDYEQYF. The CDR3 bases are TGTGCCAGCAGTTACTCGGGGGACTACGAGCAGTACTTC.

The rearrangement uses TRBV11-2 and TRBJ1-1, with 7 nucleotides matching TRBD1. The CDR3 contains 16 residues. CDR1 is SGHAT and CDR2 is FQNNGV in the germline V gene. V lost 5 bases, J lost 4 bases, and 13 bases stayed unmatched. The CDR3 region has the DNA TGTGCCAGCAGCCTCCAACCCATGACAGGGTCCACTGAAGCTTTCTTT. This translates into CASSLQPMTGSTEAFF.

The rearrangement joins TRBV11-1 to TRBJ1-1; TRBD1 matches 7 bases. The CDR3 covers 17 residues. V shed 5 bases, J shed 1 base, and the junction held 13 bases outside the gene matches. The V gene's germline CDR1 is SGHAT and CDR2 FQDESV (reference sequence). The CDR3 nucleotides are TGTGCCAGCAGCCTCATCTCAACCGACAGGGAGAACACTGAAGCTTTCTTT. This encodes CASSLISTDRENTEAFF.

This chain joins TRBV6-5 and TRBJ2-5, with D unresolved. In germline, CDR1 is MNHEY, CDR2 SVGAGI. The CDR3 runs to 13 residues. V was trimmed by 2 bases and J by 10 bases, leaving 14 bases between them. CDR3 amino acids: CASSYGGSMGQYF. CDR3 nucleotides: TGTGCCAGCAGTTACGGCGGCAGTATGGGCCAGTACTTC.

At least ten counts were recorded for this clonotype. This chain joins TRBV12-3 or TRBV12-4 and TRBJ2-7; the match to TRBD2 covers 8 bases. Losses at the gene ends were 3 bases for V and 4 bases for J; bases not matched to a gene: 5. This CDR3 is built from 14 residues. The CDR3 region has the DNA TGTGCCAGCAGTTTTGGGACTAGTGGTTACGAGCAGTACTTC. The encoded protein is CASSFGTSGYEQYF.

This clonotype was recorded at least ten times. The chain is built from TRBV12-3 or TRBV12-4 and TRBJ1-1, with unresolved D. V lost 6 bases to trimming and J lost 6 bases, with 8 bases between them. The CDR3 has 11 residues. The chain's CDR3 is CASRDEAEAFF. The CDR3 nucleotides read TGTGCCAGCAGGGACGAGGCTGAAGCTTTCTTT.

In this sample, this clonotype turned up many times. V is TRBV20-1 and J is TRBJ2-7, with D possibly matching TRBD2 (5 bases). V lost 1 base, J lost 2 bases, and 12 bases lay in between. The CDR3 has 14 amino acids. CDR1 and CDR2 (germline): DFQATT, SNEGSKA (reference sequence). CDR3 residues: CSARVVGGPYEQYF. The CDR3 DNA follows: TGCAGTGCTAGAGTAGTAGGAGGCCCCTACGAGCAGTACTTC.

This clonotype was seen many times. The rearrangement joins TRBV15 to TRBJ2-5; the match to TRBD1 covers 9 bases. The CDR3 contains 16 residues. Germline V gene lookup returns CDR1 LNHNV and CDR2 YYDKDF (reference sequence). The V gene end was trimmed by 0 bases and the J gene end by 5 bases; junction bases not matched to a gene: 7. DNA for the CDR3: TGTGCCACCAGCAGAGATGCCGGGACAGGGAGGGAGACCCAGTACTTC. As protein: CATSRDAGTGRETQYF.

In its sample, this clonotype was seen many times. The chain uses TRBV19 and TRBJ1-1; D unresolved. Trimming left V 3 bases short and J 6 bases short, with 11 bases between. The CDR3 runs 13 residues. Germline values: CDR1 LNHDA, CDR2 SQIVND (reference sequence). In DNA form, the CDR3 reads TGTGCCAGTAGTATGGCGGGGATCCCTGAAGCTTTCTTT. Amino acid sequence: CASSMAGIPEAFF.

This clonotype was observed many times. The chain couples TRBV6-2 or TRBV6-3 to TRBJ1-5; the D gene is possibly TRBD1 (5 bases). In germline, CDR1 is MNHEY, CDR2 SVGEGT. This CDR3 contains 14 residues. V was shortened by 7 bases and J by 6 bases, with 16 bases between the two germline ends. The CDR3 here is CASTDYGTGQPQHF. The CDR3 DNA sequence: TGTGCCAGCACCGACTATGGAACAGGTCAGCCCCAGCATTTT.

On this clonotype itself: This may come from a read error, since a much larger clone is one base off. V and J are TRBV27 and TRBJ1-5, with unresolved D. With 2 bases removed from V and 2 bases from J, the gap between germline ends came to 7 bases. Germline values: CDR1 MNHEY, CDR2 SMNVEV (reference sequence). This CDR3 is built from 14 residues. The CDR3 spells CASSLVDGNQPQHF. CDR3 sequence (DNA): TGTGCCAGCAGTTTAGTGGACGGCAATCAGCCCCAGCATTTT.